These T cell receptor beta chains were read from a single sample in a study of OX40 agonist ivuxolimab in advanced cancers. Profiled with immunoSEQ multiplex PCR; TCRdb holds only in-frame clones, not every one. The sample has 45,000 to 55,000 clones, around 84% seen once; the top ten hold around 1.1%. The sequenced sample was CD4+ or CD8+ T cells sorted from blood, obtained in a trial of the OX40 agonist ivuxolimab. These receptors came from an adult with an advanced solid tumor such as melanoma, head and neck, liver or kidney cancer. Both conserved end residues are part of each CDR3. D genes are given only for firm matches. Clone size is stated in some rows and not others, as once, few, many or a class when expanded.

TGTGCCAGCAGCCTCTTAGGAGGTTGGGGGTCAGATACGCAGTATTTT	CASSLLGGWGSDTQYF	NA	TRBV7-2	TRBJ2-3	NA
TGTGCCAGCAGTAGGGGCCTTACGGGGCCCCAGCATTTT	CASSRGLTGPQHF	NA	TRBV6-5	TRBJ1-5	once
TGTGCCAGCTCGAGTATCTGGGCTTCTTATGGCTACACCTTC	CASSSIWASYGYTF	NA	TRBV2	TRBJ1-2	NA
TGTGCCAGCAGCTGGGACGGGAGGGTCGGGGAGCTGTTTTTT	CASSWDGRVGELFF	TRBD2	TRBV11-3	TRBJ2-2	NA
TGCGCCAGCGCCGTACCCCGGGTTGGAGAGACCCAGTACTTC	CASAVPRVGETQYF	NA	TRBV10-1	TRBJ2-5	NA
TGCGCCAGCAGCTTGGGAGTGGCGGGCGTCACCGGGGAGCTGTTTTTT	CASSLGVAGVTGELFF	NA	TRBV5-1	TRBJ2-2	NA
TGTGCCAGCTCACCCCGGACCGGAAACACTGAAGCTTTCTTT	CASSPRTGNTEAFF	NA	TRBV18	TRBJ1-1	few
TGTGCCAGCAGCATGGGGGCAACTAATGAAAAACTGTTTTTT	CASSMGATNEKLFF	NA	TRBV5-4	TRBJ1-4	NA
TGTGCCAGCAGCCCGACGGGAGGCTCCTACAATGAGCAGTTCTTC	CASSPTGGSYNEQFF	TRBD2	TRBV11-2	TRBJ2-1	NA
TGTGCCAGCAGGGGGACTAGCGGCTCACAGTTCTTC	CASRGTSGSQFF	TRBD2	TRBV2	TRBJ2-1	NA
TGTGCCAGCAGTTACGACTGGGCCTCTGGGGCCAACGTCCTGACTTTC	CASSYDWASGANVLTF	NA	TRBV6-5	TRBJ2-6	NA
TGTGCCAGCAGTTTAAGGGCGGCGGGCGGGGAGCTGTTTTTT	CASSLRAAGGELFF	NA	TRBV7-3	TRBJ2-2	once
TGTGCCTGGAGTGTAGGGGCCGGGGAGCTGTTTTTT	CAWSVGAGELFF	NA	TRBV30	TRBJ2-2	NA
TGTGCCAGCAGCTTAGAGGTCCCAGGGACGGCCAAAAACATTCAGTACTTC	CASSLEVPGTAKNIQYF	NA	TRBV7-4	TRBJ2-4	NA
TGTGCCAGCAGACCTCGGGGAACAGTCCAAGAGACCCAGTACTTC	CASRPRGTVQETQYF	NA	TRBV5-4	TRBJ2-5	NA
TGTGCCAGCAGCTTAGACAGGCAGGTTCAAGAGACCCAGTACTTC	CASSLDRQVQETQYF	NA	TRBV7-2	TRBJ2-5	NA
TGTGCCAGCAGTTATGGACTAGCGGGGGGCTACCAAGAGACCCAGTACTTC	CASSYGLAGGYQETQYF	TRBD2	TRBV28	TRBJ2-5	NA
TGTGCCAGCAGCTTAGTAGCCGCAGGCGAGCAGTACTTC	CASSLVAAGEQYF	NA	TRBV7-9	TRBJ2-7	NA
TGTGCCCAAGAGGTTGATGAGGCTGGATACGAGCAGTACTTC	CAQEVDEAGYEQYF	NA	TRBV30	TRBJ2-7	NA
TGTGCCAGCAGTGGGGCTACCTACAATGAGCAGTTCTTC	CASSGATYNEQFF	NA	TRBV9	TRBJ2-1	NA
TGTGCCAGTAGTATAGTTGAGGGGAATCGCTACGAGCAGTACTTC	CASSIVEGNRYEQYF	NA	TRBV19	TRBJ2-7	NA
TGTGCCACCAGCAGAGATTCTGACTACGAGCAGTACTTC	CATSRDSDYEQYF	NA	TRBV15	TRBJ2-7	NA
TGTGCCAGTAGGCAAGTGGGAGTGCGTATGGACTACGAGCAGTACTTC	CASRQVGVRMDYEQYF	NA	TRBV19	TRBJ2-7	NA
TGTGCCAGCAGCTTAGGTATGGGGTCCTACGATGAAGCTTTCTTT	CASSLGMGSYDEAFF	NA	TRBV7-2	TRBJ1-1	NA
TGTGCCTGGAGTGCCGGAGCCGGGACAGGGGGAAGGTGGGGCACTGAAGCTTTCTTT	CAWSAGAGTGGRWGTEAFF	TRBD1	TRBV30	TRBJ1-1	NA
TGTGCCAGCAGAATCAGCGGAACCCTGAACACCGGGGAGCTGTTTTTT	CASRISGTLNTGELFF	NA	TRBV7-2	TRBJ2-2	NA
TGTGCCAGCAGCCAAGATATAGGGAACGGGGAGCTGTTTTTT	CASSQDIGNGELFF	NA	TRBV4-2	TRBJ2-2	NA
TGTGCCAGCAGTGCCCGGGACAGAGAGACCCAGTACTTC	CASSARDRETQYF	TRBD1	TRBV27	TRBJ2-5	NA
TGTGCCAGCAGCCAAGAAGGGAGGGGACAGGCTACAGATACGCAGTATTTT	CASSQEGRGQATDTQYF	NA	TRBV5-4	TRBJ2-3	NA
TGTGCCAGCAGTTTATTCGGCACAGATACGCAGTATTTT	CASSLFGTDTQYF	NA	TRBV27	TRBJ2-3	NA
TGTGCCAGAGCTCCGGGACAGGGTATAGGCTACACCTTC	CARAPGQGIGYTF	TRBD1	TRBV11-3	TRBJ1-2	NA
TGTGCCAGCAGCTCCACTCGAGGTAGCAATCAGCCCCAGCATTTT	CASSSTRGSNQPQHF	NA	TRBV7-9	TRBJ1-5	NA
TGTGCCAGCAGCTTAAACGGAGTCTACGAGCAGTACTTC	CASSLNGVYEQYF	NA	TRBV7-2	TRBJ2-7	once
TGTGCCAGCAGCTTAGGAAAGGGGGTCACCGGGGAGCTGTTTTTT	CASSLGKGVTGELFF	NA	TRBV7-9	TRBJ2-2	NA
TGTGCCAGCAGGGCGGGCGGGAGGTCCGGGGAGCTGTTTTTT	CASRAGGRSGELFF	TRBD2	TRBV11-2	TRBJ2-2	NA
TGTGCCAGCAGCTTAGAGGGCGGGAGGACTACCTACGAGCAGTACTTC	CASSLEGGRTTYEQYF	TRBD2	TRBV11-2	TRBJ2-7	NA
TGCGCCAGCAGTGAGACATCGGGACTAGCGGGAGAGGGTGGGCGCGAGCAGTACTTC	CASSETSGLAGEGGREQYF	TRBD2	TRBV10-2	TRBJ2-7	once
TGTGCCAGCAGCTGGGAGACTAGCGGGGCGGGTGAGCAGTACTTC	CASSWETSGAGEQYF	TRBD2	TRBV5-6	TRBJ2-5	NA
TGCGCCAGCAGCTCAGAGGGACTAGCGAACTACAATGAGCAGTTCTTC	CASSSEGLANYNEQFF	TRBD2	TRBV5-1	TRBJ2-1	NA
TGTGCCAGCTCCCCGGTGGAGGGAGAGACCCAGTACTTC	CASSPVEGETQYF	NA	TRBV18	TRBJ2-5	NA
TGTGCCAGCAGCTCCCTCGGGGCTAGGAACACTGAAGCTTTCTTT	CASSSLGARNTEAFF	NA	TRBV7-3	TRBJ1-1	NA
TGTGCCAGCTCACCCCAGGGCACAGATACGCAGTATTTT	CASSPQGTDTQYF	NA	TRBV18	TRBJ2-3	NA
TGCGCCAGCAGCTTGGGACAGGAATATGAAAAACTGTTTTTT	CASSLGQEYEKLFF	NA	TRBV5-1	TRBJ1-4	NA
TGTGCCAGCAGCTTAAGGGACAGAAATTCACCCCTCCACTTT	CASSLRDRNSPLHF	TRBD1	TRBV7-3	TRBJ1-6	NA
TGTGCCTGGTCACAGGGATCGGAGACCCAGTACTTC	CAWSQGSETQYF	NA	TRBV30	TRBJ2-5	few
TGTGCCAGCAGCTCTCCCGCCGGGACTAGGACCTACAATGAGCAGTTCTTC	CASSSPAGTRTYNEQFF	TRBD2	TRBV7-9	TRBJ2-1	NA
TGTGCCAGCTCACCAGGGGTGAATTCACCCCTCCACTTT	CASSPGVNSPLHF	NA	TRBV18	TRBJ1-6	NA
TGCGCCAGCAGCCAGGTTAGCGGGAGGGACACCGGGGAGCTGTTTTTT	CASSQVSGRDTGELFF	TRBD2	TRBV4-3	TRBJ2-2	NA
TGTGCCAGCAGTTTAAACGACAGACAAGAGACCCAGTACTTC	CASSLNDRQETQYF	NA	TRBV27	TRBJ2-5	NA
TGTGCCAGCAGCCCGAGAGCGCCGGGACAGGGGATGGTAGATACGCAGTATTTT	CASSPRAPGQGMVDTQYF	TRBD1	TRBV7-9	TRBJ2-3	once
TGTGCCATCAGCGGAGAAACAGGGACAGGGTCTTTCCGGAACTATGGCTACACCTTC	CAISGETGTGSFRNYGYTF	TRBD1	TRBV10-3	TRBJ1-2	NA
TGTGCCAGCAGCTTAGGCCCAGGCTATGGCTACACCTTC	CASSLGPGYGYTF	NA	TRBV7-9	TRBJ1-2	NA
TGTGCCAGCAGTCCCCGGGACACCCGAGGCGAGCAGTACTTC	CASSPRDTRGEQYF	NA	TRBV27	TRBJ2-7	NA
TGTGCCAGCAGCCCCGGGGCTAGCGGGGGACTCACAGATACGCAGTATTTT	CASSPGASGGLTDTQYF	TRBD2	TRBV7-8	TRBJ2-3	NA
TGTGCCAGCAGCTTCGGCAGCAGCTCCTACAATGAGCAGTTCTTC	CASSFGSSSYNEQFF	NA	TRBV7-3	TRBJ2-1	NA
TGTGCCAGCAGCGTTACTCTGGTAGGTGGACTTGGGGGAAACATTCAGTACTTC	CASSVTLVGGLGGNIQYF	NA	TRBV21-1	TRBJ2-4	NA